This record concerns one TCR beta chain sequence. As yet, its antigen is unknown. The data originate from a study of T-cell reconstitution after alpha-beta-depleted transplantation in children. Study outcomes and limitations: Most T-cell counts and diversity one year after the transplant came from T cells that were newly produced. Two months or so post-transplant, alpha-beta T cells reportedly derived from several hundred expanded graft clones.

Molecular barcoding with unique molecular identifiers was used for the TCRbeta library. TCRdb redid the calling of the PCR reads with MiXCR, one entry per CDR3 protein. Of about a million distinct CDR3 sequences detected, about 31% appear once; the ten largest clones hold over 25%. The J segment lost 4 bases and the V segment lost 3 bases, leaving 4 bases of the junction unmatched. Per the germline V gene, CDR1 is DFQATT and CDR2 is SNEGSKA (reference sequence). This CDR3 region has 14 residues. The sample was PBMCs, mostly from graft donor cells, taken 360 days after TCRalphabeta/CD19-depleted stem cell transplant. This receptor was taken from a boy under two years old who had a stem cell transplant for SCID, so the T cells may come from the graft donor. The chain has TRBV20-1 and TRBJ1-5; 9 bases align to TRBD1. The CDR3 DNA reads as TGCAGTGCTAGGGGGACAGGGCGAAATCAGCCCCAGCATTTT. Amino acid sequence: CSARGTGRNQPQHF.